The 15 T cell receptor beta chains presented below share a single source sample, sequenced in a study of OX40 agonist ivuxolimab in advanced cancers. Clones were read by immunoSEQ multiplex PCR, and TCRdb kept only the in-frame ones, dropping some. Counted here are over 20,000 clones, 84% occurring once; the ten biggest clones make up about 15%. The input for sequencing was CD4+ or CD8+ T cells sorted from blood, taken in a trial of the OX40 agonist ivuxolimab. The source is an adult with an advanced solid tumor such as melanoma, head and neck, liver or kidney cancer.

V gene TRBV4-1 combines with J gene TRBJ2-2; D call uncertain. The CDR3 is 15 amino acids. Per the germline V gene, CDR1 is MGHRA and CDR2 is YSYEKL. The V and J ends lost 0 bases and 5 bases respectively, with 10 bases between them. CDR3 nucleotide sequence: TGCGCCAGCAGCCAAGAGGGCTTCAGTACCGGGGAGCTGTTTTTT. Translation: CASSQEGFSTGELFF.

This chain uses TRBV6-5 with TRBJ2-3; no firm D call. V was cut by 7 bases and J by 4 bases, with 12 bases left in between. Germline values: CDR1 MNHEY, CDR2 SVGAGI. This CDR3 region has 13 residues. The CDR3 coding sequence is TGTGCCAGCACTGACGGTTTGGCAGATACGCAGTATTTT. Protein: CASTDGLADTQYF.

V usage is TRBV2 and J usage is TRBJ1-2; D is unclear. The CDR3 extends over 13 amino acids. The ends were cut back, 3 bases at V and 0 bases at J, with 5 bases in the middle. Germline V gene lookup returns CDR1 SNHLY and CDR2 FYNNEI. This chain's CDR3 is CASSDTANYGYTF. The CDR3, as DNA: TGTGCCAGCAGTGATACAGCTAACTATGGCTACACCTTC.

This clone was observed a single time. This chain joins TRBV5-1 and TRBJ1-2; 7 nucleotides match TRBD1. Germline loops: CDR1 SGHRS, CDR2 YFSETQ. The junction had 5 bases not matched to a gene; V was cut back by 0 bases and J by 6 bases. There are 14 residues in the CDR3. CDR3: CASSLEGGLDGYTF. DNA of the CDR3: TGCGCCAGCAGCTTGGAAGGGGGCCTGGATGGCTACACCTTC.

The chain carries TRBV7-4 and TRBJ1-2, with D perhaps matching TRBD1 (5 bases). V shed 4 bases and J shed 2 bases, with 14 bases lying between them. Germline CDR1 and CDR2: SGHVT and SQSDAQ. The CDR3 spans 15 residues. CDR3 nucleotides: TGTGCCAGCAGCTCGGGGCCTTATAGCAACTATGGCTACACCTTC. Its translation is CASSSGPYSNYGYTF. Full variable domain (rest looked up from reference TRBV7-4 and TRBJ1-2): GAGVSQSPRYKVAKRGRDVALRCDSISGHVTLYWYRQTLGQGSEVLTYSQSDAQRDKSGRPSGRFSAERPERSVSTLKIQRTEQGDSAVYLCASSSGPYSNYGYTFGSGTRLTVV.

The V call is TRBV2, the J call TRBJ2-7, with a tentative D call TRBD1 (6 bases). CDR3 size: 15 residues. CDR1 and CDR2 (germline): SNHLY, FYNNEI. V shed 4 bases and J shed 2 bases, with 15 bases lying between them. In DNA, the CDR3 is TGTGCCAGCAGTGTTTACTCTCGGACAGCCTACGAGCAGTACTTC. Its protein product is CASSVYSRTAYEQYF.

This chain connects TRBV4-3 to TRBJ1-3; weak D call: TRBD1 (5 bases). Trimming removed 1 base at V and 0 bases at J, with 7 bases between. The CDR3 length is 15 residues. Looked up from germline, CDR1 is LGHNA and CDR2 is YSLEER. CDR3 sequence: CASSQVTVSGNTIYF. CDR3 sequence (DNA): TGCGCCAGCAGCCAAGTGACAGTCTCTGGAAACACCATATATTTT.

This clone appeared a few times. The V and J genes are TRBV9 and TRBJ2-7; 9 bases line up with TRBD1. The CDR3 consists of 15 residues. The J segment lost 4 bases and the V segment lost 4 bases, leaving 9 bases of the junction unmatched. CDR1 is SGDLS, CDR2 YYNGEE, per germline. CDR3 sequence reads: CASSPGGQGGYEQYF. The CDR3 DNA is TGTGCCAGCAGCCCAGGGGGACAGGGTGGATACGAGCAGTACTTC.

The chain combines TRBV6-5 with TRBJ2-1; perhaps TRBD2 as D (8 bases). From germline, CDR1 is MNHEY and CDR2 SVGAGI. The V and J ends lost 3 bases and 9 bases respectively, with 15 bases between them. This CDR3 contains 14 residues. The CDR3 sequence: CASSYREGAREQFF. The CDR3 coding sequence is TGTGCCAGCAGTTATCGGGAGGGGGCGCGTGAGCAGTTCTTC.

This clone was observed once. The chain recombines TRBV7-9 with TRBJ1-5; a weak D match, TRBD1 (5 bases). Germline V CDR1 and CDR2: SEHNR, FQNEAQ (reference sequence). The CDR3 consists of 15 residues. V dropped 5 bases and J dropped 1 base, with 12 bases sitting between them. The CDR3 DNA reads TGTGCCAGCAGCCCGCTAGGGGCCAGCAATCAGCCCCAGCATTTT. It encodes CASSPLGASNQPQHF.

The V call is TRBV4-3, the J call TRBJ2-6; 7 bases align to TRBD2. Looked up from germline, CDR1 is LGHNA and CDR2 is YSLEER. Trimming cost V 1 base and J 0 bases; bases outside gene matches: 0. The CDR3 covers 16 residues. As DNA, the CDR3 is TGCGCCAGCAGCCAAGGGGAGGGCTCTGGGGCCAACGTCCTGACTTTC. It translates to CASSQGEGSGANVLTF.

The chain employs TRBV10-2 and TRBJ1-1, with D possibly TRBD1 on 6 matching bases. CDR3 length: 15 amino acids. CDR1 WSHSY and CDR2 SAAADI come from the germline V gene. Trimming pared 2 bases from V and 3 bases from J, leaving 13 bases between. CDR3 bases: TGCGCCAGCAGTGAGATGGGGGGCCGGTACACTGAAGCTTTCTTT. Amino acids: CASSEMGGRYTEAFF.

This clone was counted once. The V and J genes are TRBV4-1 and TRBJ2-7; 10 bases fit TRBD2. Per germline, CDR1 MGHRA and CDR2 YSYEKL. The J segment lost 0 bases and the V segment lost 0 bases, leaving 11 bases of the junction unmatched. The CDR3 is 19 amino acids. The CDR3, as DNA: TGCGCCAGCAGCCAAGAGTGGGCTAGCGGGGGTGCTCCCTCCTACGAGCAGTACTTC. Translated, it gives CASSQEWASGGAPSYEQYF.

The chain joins TRBV5-5 to TRBJ2-1; D ambiguous. Between the trimmed V and J ends, which lost 7 bases and 0 bases, there was a span of 14 bases. Germline-derived CDR1 and CDR2 are SGHKS and YYEKEE (reference sequence). The CDR3 has 15 amino acids. The CDR3 coding sequence is TGTGCCAGCTTAACTGATCCTAGCTCCTACAATGAGCAGTTCTTC. Amino acid sequence: CASLTDPSSYNEQFF.

Here the CDR3 DNA reads TGTGCCAGCAGCCAGGAGACTAGCGGATTATACAATGAGCAGTTCTTC. Its translation: CASSQETSGLYNEQFF. The chain is built from TRBV4-2 and TRBJ2-1; 9 positions match TRBD2. CDR1 and CDR2 (germline): LGHNA, YNFKEQ. Trimming took 3 bases from V and 4 from J; bases not matched to a gene: 7. The CDR3 has 16 residues.